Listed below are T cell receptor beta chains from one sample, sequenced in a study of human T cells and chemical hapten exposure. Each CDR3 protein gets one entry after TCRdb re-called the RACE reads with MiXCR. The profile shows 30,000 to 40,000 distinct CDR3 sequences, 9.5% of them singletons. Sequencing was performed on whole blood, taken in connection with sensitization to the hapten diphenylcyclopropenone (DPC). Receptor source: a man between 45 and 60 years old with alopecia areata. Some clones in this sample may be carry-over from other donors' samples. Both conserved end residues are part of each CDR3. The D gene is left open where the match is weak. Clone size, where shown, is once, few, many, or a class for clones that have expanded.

cdr3_aa: CASSLLKVANQPQHF
cdr3_nt: TGTGCCAGCAGTTTATTGAAGGTAGCAAATCAGCCCCAGCATTTT
v_call: TRBV28
d_call: .
clone_size: many
cdr3_length: 15
j_call: TRBJ1-5

cdr3_aa: CASSQANRTSGRGEQYF
cdr3_nt: TGTGCCAGCAGCCAAGCCAATAGGACTAGCGGGAGGGGAGAGCAGTACTTC
v_call: TRBV3-1
d_call: TRBD2
clone_size: many
cdr3_length: 17
j_call: TRBJ2-7

cdr3_aa: CASEGQGVPPLHF
cdr3_nt: TGTGCCAGCGAGGGACAGGGGGTGCCACCCCTCCACTTT
v_call: TRBV19
d_call: TRBD1
clone_size: once
cdr3_length: 13
j_call: TRBJ1-6

cdr3_aa: CASSIGPSQETQYF
cdr3_nt: TGTGCCAGTAGTATAGGACCAAGCCAAGAGACCCAGTACTTC
v_call: TRBV19
d_call: .
clone_size: many
cdr3_length: 14
j_call: TRBJ2-5

cdr3_aa: CASSPNRDEQYF
cdr3_nt: TGTGCCAGCTCACCGAACCGGGACGAGCAGTACTTC
v_call: TRBV18
d_call: .
clone_size: many
cdr3_length: 12
j_call: TRBJ2-7

cdr3_aa: CARLRQGNNEQYF
cdr3_nt: TGCGCCAGATTAAGACAGGGGAACAACGAGCAGTACTTC
v_call: TRBV5-1
d_call: TRBD1
clone_size: .
cdr3_length: 13
j_call: TRBJ2-7

cdr3_aa: CSASRGVNTEAFF
cdr3_nt: TGCAGCGCCTCGCGGGGCGTTAACACTGAAGCTTTCTTT
v_call: TRBV29-1
d_call: .
clone_size: .
cdr3_length: 13
j_call: TRBJ1-1

cdr3_aa: CASDDGGETQYF
cdr3_nt: TGTGCCTCTGACGATGGTGGGGAGACCCAGTACTTC
v_call: TRBV19
d_call: .
clone_size: many
cdr3_length: 12
j_call: TRBJ2-5

cdr3_aa: CASSLVVAKNIQYF
cdr3_nt: TGTGCCAGCAGCTTGGTGGTAGCCAAAAACATTCAGTACTTC
v_call: TRBV5-5
d_call: .
clone_size: many
cdr3_length: 14
j_call: TRBJ2-4

cdr3_aa: CSARDGTSGYEQYF
cdr3_nt: TGCAGTGCTAGAGATGGGACTAGCGGCTACGAGCAGTACTTC
v_call: TRBV20-1
d_call: TRBD2
clone_size: .
cdr3_length: 14
j_call: TRBJ2-7

cdr3_aa: CASSLPGRSGFF
cdr3_nt: TGTGCCAGCAGTTTACCCGGGCGGTCGGGGTTCTTC
v_call: TRBV28
d_call: .
clone_size: .
cdr3_length: 12
j_call: TRBJ2-1

cdr3_aa: CVAENDYTGELFF
cdr3_nt: TGTGTCGCAGAGAACGACTACACCGGGGAGCTGTTTTTT
v_call: TRBV6-1
d_call: .
clone_size: .
cdr3_length: 13
j_call: TRBJ2-2

cdr3_aa: CASSLESPQPQHF
cdr3_nt: TGTGCCAGCAGCTTAGAATCCCCTCAGCCCCAGCATTTT
v_call: TRBV7-9
d_call: .
clone_size: few
cdr3_length: 13
j_call: TRBJ1-5

cdr3_aa: CASSVGASENTDTQYF
cdr3_nt: TGTGCCAGCAGCGTAGGGGCGAGTGAGAACACAGATACGCAGTATTTT
v_call: TRBV9
d_call: .
clone_size: few
cdr3_length: 16
j_call: TRBJ2-3

cdr3_aa: CSASGTEFGNIQYF
cdr3_nt: TGCAGCGCTTCCGGGACAGAGTTCGGAAACATTCAGTACTTC
v_call: TRBV29-1
d_call: TRBD1
clone_size: .
cdr3_length: 14
j_call: TRBJ2-4

cdr3_aa: CSVARGQGADQETQYF
cdr3_nt: TGCAGCGTTGCGCGGGGACAGGGGGCCGACCAAGAGACCCAGTACTTC
v_call: TRBV29-1
d_call: TRBD1
clone_size: .
cdr3_length: 16
j_call: TRBJ2-5

cdr3_aa: CASSRLAADTQYF
cdr3_nt: TGTGCCAGCAGTAGACTAGCGGCAGATACGCAGTATTTT
v_call: TRBV9
d_call: TRBD2
clone_size: many
cdr3_length: 13
j_call: TRBJ2-3

cdr3_aa: CASSHQGRAQYF
cdr3_nt: TGTGCCAGCAGTCATCAGGGGAGGGCCCAGTACTTC
v_call: TRBV12-3/TRBV12-4
d_call: .
clone_size: .
cdr3_length: 12
j_call: TRBJ2-5

cdr3_aa: CASRQAPSGANVLTF
cdr3_nt: TGTGCCAGCAGGCAAGCGCCTTCTGGGGCCAACGTCCTGACTTTC
v_call: TRBV7-2
d_call: .
clone_size: many
cdr3_length: 15
j_call: TRBJ2-6

cdr3_aa: CASSYRGTSYNEQFF
cdr3_nt: TGTGCCAGCAGTTACAGGGGGACCTCCTACAATGAGCAGTTCTTC
v_call: TRBV6-1
d_call: TRBD1
clone_size: .
cdr3_length: 15
j_call: TRBJ2-1

cdr3_aa: CASSPKRGQPQHF
cdr3_nt: TGTGCCAGCAGCCCCAAGCGGGGACAGCCCCAGCATTTT
v_call: TRBV3-1
d_call: .
clone_size: .
cdr3_length: 13
j_call: TRBJ1-5

cdr3_aa: CASGLGGGTEAFF
cdr3_nt: TGTGCTAGTGGTTTGGGGGGCGGCACTGAAGCTTTCTTT
v_call: TRBV12-5
d_call: .
clone_size: many
cdr3_length: 13
j_call: TRBJ1-1

cdr3_aa: CATSDLYGELFF
cdr3_nt: TGTGCCACCAGTGATTTGTACGGGGAGCTGTTTTTT
v_call: TRBV24-1
d_call: .
clone_size: many
cdr3_length: 12
j_call: TRBJ2-2

cdr3_aa: CASSSPRGTTPGYNEQFF
cdr3_nt: TGTGCCAGCAGTTCGCCCCGCGGGACTACCCCCGGCTACAATGAGCAGTTCTTC
v_call: TRBV6-2/TRBV6-3
d_call: TRBD2
clone_size: .
cdr3_length: 18
j_call: TRBJ2-1

cdr3_aa: CASSPGMVHTDTQYF
cdr3_nt: TGCGCCAGCAGCCCCGGGATGGTCCACACAGATACGCAGTATTTT
v_call: TRBV5-1
d_call: .
clone_size: .
cdr3_length: 15
j_call: TRBJ2-3

cdr3_aa: CASSARVETQYF
cdr3_nt: TGTGCCAGCAGTGCCAGGGTAGAGACCCAGTACTTC
v_call: TRBV6-1
d_call: .
clone_size: many
cdr3_length: 12
j_call: TRBJ2-5

cdr3_aa: CSSSDSPNEQFF
cdr3_nt: TGCAGCTCCTCAGACTCCCCGAATGAGCAGTTCTTC
v_call: TRBV29-1
d_call: .
clone_size: many
cdr3_length: 12
j_call: TRBJ2-1

cdr3_aa: CASTLDRGSYNSPLHF
cdr3_nt: TGTGCCAGCACCTTGGACCGCGGATCCTATAATTCACCCCTCCACTTT
v_call: TRBV6-5
d_call: .
clone_size: many
cdr3_length: 16
j_call: TRBJ1-6

cdr3_aa: CASSSPRGNTEAFF
cdr3_nt: TGTGCCAGCAGCTCCCCCCGGGGGAACACTGAAGCTTTCTTT
v_call: TRBV3-1
d_call: .
clone_size: .
cdr3_length: 14
j_call: TRBJ1-1

cdr3_aa: CASSLRQSFEAFF
cdr3_nt: TGTGCCAGCAGTTTACGACAGTCCTTTGAAGCTTTCTTT
v_call: TRBV28
d_call: .
clone_size: .
cdr3_length: 13
j_call: TRBJ1-1

cdr3_aa: CSARALAGAGDEQFF
cdr3_nt: TGCAGTGCTAGAGCTCTAGCGGGCGCTGGGGATGAGCAGTTCTTC
v_call: TRBV20-1
d_call: TRBD2
clone_size: many
cdr3_length: 15
j_call: TRBJ2-1

cdr3_aa: CASSTFRTGPNSYSNQPQHF
cdr3_nt: TGTGCCAGCAGCACATTTAGAACCGGACCCAATTCTTATAGCAATCAGCCCCAGCATTTT
v_call: TRBV28
d_call: .
clone_size: .
cdr3_length: 20
j_call: TRBJ1-5

cdr3_aa: CASSYTLYATNEKLFF
cdr3_nt: TGTGCCAGCAGTTACACGTTATATGCAACTAATGAAAAACTGTTTTTT
v_call: TRBV6-5
d_call: .
clone_size: many
cdr3_length: 16
j_call: TRBJ1-4

cdr3_aa: CAISRLPGQVNEKLFF
cdr3_nt: TGTGCCATCAGTAGACTGCCAGGGCAGGTTAATGAAAAACTGTTTTTT
v_call: TRBV10-3
d_call: .
clone_size: .
cdr3_length: 16
j_call: TRBJ1-4

cdr3_aa: CASSVSGGGAETQYF
cdr3_nt: TGTGCCAGCAGCGTTAGCGGGGGTGGCGCGGAGACCCAGTACTTC
v_call: TRBV7-9
d_call: TRBD2
clone_size: many
cdr3_length: 15
j_call: TRBJ2-5

cdr3_aa: CASRPRLASYNEQFF
cdr3_nt: TGTGCCAGCAGACCACGACTAGCGAGTTACAATGAGCAGTTCTTC
v_call: TRBV28
d_call: TRBD2
clone_size: few
cdr3_length: 15
j_call: TRBJ2-1

cdr3_aa: CASSLAVGSAYNEQFF
cdr3_nt: TGTGCCAGCAGCTTAGCGGTCGGATCAGCCTACAATGAGCAGTTCTTC
v_call: TRBV7-2
d_call: .
clone_size: .
cdr3_length: 16
j_call: TRBJ2-1

cdr3_aa: CASSFPGDRPSRVEKLFF
cdr3_nt: TGTGCCAGCAGTTTCCCCGGCGATAGACCCTCGAGAGTTGAAAAACTGTTTTTT
v_call: TRBV6-6
d_call: .
clone_size: many
cdr3_length: 18
j_call: TRBJ1-4

cdr3_aa: CASHGNGRAFF
cdr3_nt: TGTGCCAGCCATGGGAACGGGAGAGCATTCTTC
v_call: TRBV28
d_call: .
clone_size: few
cdr3_length: 11
j_call: TRBJ2-1

cdr3_aa: CASRDRRREQYF
cdr3_nt: TGTGCCAGTAGGGACAGACGGCGCGAGCAGTACTTC
v_call: TRBV6-5
d_call: TRBD1
clone_size: .
cdr3_length: 12
j_call: TRBJ2-7

cdr3_aa: CASSSLTGADTQYF
cdr3_nt: TGCGCCAGCAGCTCCTTAACAGGAGCAGATACGCAGTATTTT
v_call: TRBV5-1
d_call: .
clone_size: .
cdr3_length: 14
j_call: TRBJ2-3

cdr3_aa: CASRWDRSTKNIQYF
cdr3_nt: TGTGCCAGCAGGTGGGACAGGTCGACCAAAAACATTCAGTACTTC
v_call: TRBV6-5
d_call: TRBD1
clone_size: many
cdr3_length: 15
j_call: TRBJ2-4

cdr3_aa: CASSLLADTQYF
cdr3_nt: TGTGCCAGCAGTTTACTGGCCGATACGCAGTATTTT
v_call: TRBV28
d_call: .
clone_size: many
cdr3_length: 12
j_call: TRBJ2-3

cdr3_aa: CASSEGTGFGANVLTF
cdr3_nt: TGTGCCAGCAGTGAGGGGACAGGGTTTGGGGCCAACGTCCTGACTTTC
v_call: TRBV2
d_call: TRBD1
clone_size: .
cdr3_length: 16
j_call: TRBJ2-6

cdr3_aa: CASIDRLRETQYF
cdr3_nt: TGTGCCAGCATCGACCGGCTGAGGGAGACCCAGTACTTC
v_call: TRBV5-8
d_call: .
clone_size: few
cdr3_length: 13
j_call: TRBJ2-5